This T cell receptor beta chain derives from a study of T cells after posttransplantation cyclophosphamide. The repertoire was sequenced with immunoSEQ multiplex PCR; TCRdb's copy has only in-frame clones and lacks some. This sample carries some 2,500 clones, 55% to 70% of them seen once, and the ten largest clones take 25% to 35%. Busulfan-fludarabine conditioning, marrow transplant, and cyclophosphamide on days +3 and +4 were administered. This clone was counted a few times. Its antigen is undetermined. Trimming removed 4 bases from V and 4 bases from J, with 10 bases in between. From germline, CDR1 is SQVTM and CDR2 ANQGSEA. The CDR3 is 12 residues long. Study conclusions and caveats: Recipient CMV seropositivity and CMV reactivation strongly tracked TRB clonality. Tissue-infiltrating T cells from skin or gut overlapped little with blood T cells. Later blood repertoires were often dominated by clones from the donor CD8+ memory compartment.

The source of this sequence is a female patient aged 50 to 60 who received an allogeneic stem cell transplant from a related donor, was CMV-positive, and had no GVHD. Some T cells may have come from the graft donor. The sample was PBMCs, taken 30 days after allogeneic stem cell transplant with posttransplant cyclophosphamide. The rearrangement joins TRBV29-1 to TRBJ1-2; perhaps TRBD1 as D (5 bases). CDR3 sequence reads: CSVVDIAYGYTF. The CDR3 nucleotides are TGCAGCGTTGTGGACATTGCCTATGGCTACACCTTC.